One sample yielded the 29 T cell receptor beta chains listed below, sequenced in a study of blood T cell repertoires in COVID-19 (dated by TCRdb to the early 2020s). The library was produced with the immunoSEQ multiplex PCR assay. TCRdb stores this immuneACCESS table with in-frame sequences only. Part of the clones is absent; in the studies checked, under half of the shortfall reflects unresolved V genes, and no reason is known for the rest. Present in this sample are approximately 66,000 clones, 85% to 90% of which were seen just once. The top ten clonotypes cover approximately 8.3% of the sample. The specimen was peripheral blood. These receptors all stem from a human donor with active COVID-19. The donor label of this sample is uncertain.

This chain links TRBV27 with TRBJ2-7; 7 bases line up with TRBD1. The V and J ends lost 3 bases and 7 bases, in that order; junction bases with no gene match: 12. CDR1 and CDR2 (germline): MNHEY, SMNVEV (reference sequence). CDR3 length: 15 residues. This CDR3 is CASSFYSDRVEEQYF. CDR3 nucleotide sequence: TGTGCCAGCAGTTTCTACTCCGACAGGGTAGAAGAGCAGTACTTC.

The chain combines TRBV30 with TRBJ2-1; the match to TRBD2 covers 10 bases. The CDR3 contains 14 residues. V was pared by 3 bases and J by 2 bases, with 1 base of the junction left unmatched. Per the germline V gene, CDR1 is GTSNPN and CDR2 is SVGIG (reference sequence). The CDR3: CAWRLAGAYNEQFF. CDR3 sequence (DNA): TGTGCCTGGAGGCTAGCGGGAGCCTACAATGAGCAGTTCTTC.

Written as DNA, the CDR3 is TGTGCCAGCAGTGAATTGGGAGTACATACGCAGTATTTT. Residues: CASSELGVHTQYF. The chain carries TRBV6-1 and TRBJ2-3; tentative D call: TRBD2 (5 bases). The CDR3 sequence is 13 residues long. The V and J ends lost 2 bases and 7 bases respectively, with 10 bases between them. From germline, CDR1 is MNHNS and CDR2 SASEGT.

The chain links TRBV6-2 or TRBV6-3 to TRBJ1-1; 9 nucleotides match TRBD1. The CDR3 runs to 16 residues. V shed 4 bases, J shed 5 bases, and the junction held 11 bases outside the gene matches. Per germline, CDR1 MNHEY and CDR2 SVGEGT. The CDR3 region is CASSSPGTGMGTEAFF. The CDR3 nucleotides are TGTGCCAGCAGTTCCCCCGGGACAGGGATGGGAACTGAAGCTTTCTTT.

A single count supports this clone. This rearrangement joins TRBV15 to TRBJ1-1; no clear D. CDR1 is LNHNV and CDR2 is YYDKDF in the germline V gene (reference sequence). The ends were cut back, 8 bases at V and 1 base at J, with 8 bases in the middle. This CDR3 contains 12 residues. CDR3 DNA: TGTGCCACCTCGAGAGGGAACACTGAAGCTTTCTTT. This encodes CATSRGNTEAFF.

The chain couples TRBV27 to TRBJ2-3; D is undetermined. CDR1 and CDR2 (germline): MNHEY, SMNVEV (reference sequence). Trimming stripped 7 bases from V and 0 bases from J, with 14 bases between. This CDR3 contains 15 residues. The CDR3 sequence is CASTSEAYSTDTQYF. Here the CDR3 DNA reads TGTGCCAGCACGTCAGAGGCCTATAGCACAGATACGCAGTATTTT.

The chain uses TRBV11-3 and TRBJ2-3, with TRBD2 matching 8 bases. V gave up 1 base and J gave up 1 base; unmatched junction bases: 7. Per germline, CDR1 SGHNT and CDR2 YENEEA. CDR3 size: 17 residues. The CDR3: CASSLGGGLVGTDTQYF. The CDR3 nucleotides read TGTGCCAGCAGCTTAGGCGGGGGGCTTGTCGGCACAGATACGCAGTATTTT.

The chain employs TRBV30 and TRBJ1-6, with D tentatively TRBD1 (5 bases). The CDR3 loop spans 15 amino acids. CDR1 GTSNPN and CDR2 SVGIG come from the germline V gene (reference sequence). The V end lost 4 bases, the J end lost 6 bases, and 16 bases lay between the germline ends. CDR3 coding DNA: TGTGCCTGGAAAAAAGGGGAACGGCCTAATTCACCCCTCCACTTT. This encodes CAWKKGERPNSPLHF.

The chain recombines TRBV12-3 or TRBV12-4 with TRBJ1-2; D unresolved. This CDR3 has 13 amino acids. Trimming shortened V by 1 base and J by 8 bases, and 11 bases separated the two germline ends. DNA for the CDR3: TGTGCCAGCAGTTTAGGACTCCTGCGGGGCTACACCTTC. Translated: CASSLGLLRGYTF.

V gene TRBV6-2 or TRBV6-3 combines with J gene TRBJ1-2; 8 nucleotides match TRBD1. The CDR3 has 13 amino acids. V shed 6 bases, J shed 7 bases, and the junction held 7 bases outside the gene matches. Per the germline V gene, CDR1 is MNHEY and CDR2 is SVGEGT. CDR3 nucleotide sequence: TGTGCCAGCAGCAAGACAGGGGAGTCTGGCTACACCTTC. This codes for CASSKTGESGYTF.

The CDR3 is CASSKEPTERGYTF. Here the CDR3 DNA reads TGTGCCAGCAGCAAAGAGCCGACAGAGCGAGGCTACACCTTC. V and J are TRBV21-1 and TRBJ1-2; the table's D call, TRBD1, was not checked against the DNA. TRBV21-1 is classified as a pseudogene. This CDR3 has 14 amino acids.

The chain employs TRBV3-1 (or the pseudogene TRBV3-2) and TRBJ2-1; perhaps TRBD2 as D (5 bases). Trimming cost V 5 bases and J 1 base, with 12 bases left between them. The germline gives CDR1 LGHDT, CDR2 YNNKEL (reference sequence). This CDR3 has 15 amino acids. The CDR3 DNA reads TGTGCCAGCAGCTTCCGCGGACTGTCCTACAATGAGCAGTTCTTC. Translated, it gives CASSFRGLSYNEQFF.

The chain combines TRBV6-2 or TRBV6-3 with TRBJ2-7, with 8 bases fitting TRBD1. Trimming cost V 6 bases and J 1 base; bases outside gene matches: 8. This CDR3 region has 15 residues. Germline assignment: CDR1 MNHEY and CDR2 SVGEGT. CDR3 nucleotides: TGTGCCAGCAGCGCGGGACAGGACATGTCCTACGAGCAGTACTTC. Translated, it gives CASSAGQDMSYEQYF.

The J gene is TRBJ2-1, the V gene TRBV4-3, with 9 nucleotides matching TRBD2. Germline V lookup: CDR1 LGHNA, CDR2 YSLEER. The CDR3 sequence is 21 residues long. The J segment lost 0 bases and the V segment lost 0 bases, leaving 15 bases of the junction unmatched. In DNA, the CDR3 is TGCGCCAGCAGCCAAGATCGGACTAGCGTCAATCAAAAGGGCTCCTACAATGAGCAGTTCTTC. This translates into CASSQDRTSVNQKGSYNEQFF.

The rearrangement uses TRBV30 and TRBJ2-1; 7 positions agree with TRBD2. The CDR3 runs 14 residues. The V and J ends lost 4 bases and 3 bases, in that order; junction bases with no gene match: 6. Germline CDR1 reads GTSNPN; CDR2 reads SVGIG (reference sequence). CDR3 amino acids: CAWTSGGIYNEQFF. The DNA for the CDR3 is TGTGCCTGGACGTCCGGGGGGATCTACAATGAGCAGTTCTTC.

The V and J genes are TRBV16 and TRBJ2-2; weak D call: TRBD1 (5 bases). V dropped 0 bases and J dropped 4 bases, with 12 bases sitting between them. The germline V gene encodes CDR1 KGHSY and CDR2 FQNENV. This CDR3 contains 16 residues. CDR3 DNA: TGTGCCAGCAGCCAATCGGGGCAGAGAATCACCGGGGAGCTGTTTTTT. As protein: CASSQSGQRITGELFF.

The chain is built from TRBV10-2 and TRBJ2-2, with 13 bases aligning to TRBD2. The germline CDR1 and CDR2 sequences are WSHSY and SAAADI. The J segment lost 7 bases and the V segment lost 6 bases, leaving 5 bases of the junction unmatched. The CDR3 has 15 residues. DNA for the CDR3: TGCGCCAGCAGCGGACTAGCGGGGGCGTTCGGGGAGCTGTTTTTT. Amino acid sequence: CASSGLAGAFGELFF.

The V call is TRBV10-2, the J call TRBJ2-6, with a tentative D call TRBD2 (6 bases). The CDR3 consists of 17 residues. Germline V lookup: CDR1 WSHSY, CDR2 SAAADI. Trimming took off 4 bases at V and 0 bases at J, with 13 bases between the two ends. The CDR3 is CASSGGTGSSGANVLTF. CDR3 in DNA: TGCGCCAGCAGTGGGGGGACTGGCAGCTCTGGGGCCAACGTCCTGACTTTC.

This sequence joins TRBV3-1 (or the pseudogene TRBV3-2) and TRBJ2-5; D unclear. Germline CDR1 and CDR2: LGHDT and YNNKEL (reference sequence). V dropped 2 bases and J dropped 4 bases, with 11 bases sitting between them. CDR3 length: 14 amino acids. Here the CDR3 reads CASSQFGFLETQYF. CDR3 sequence (DNA): TGTGCCAGCAGCCAATTTGGCTTTTTAGAGACCCAGTACTTC.

V gene TRBV2 combines with J gene TRBJ1-2, with 7 bases aligning to TRBD1. With V trimmed by 5 bases and J by 3 bases, 6 bases remained unmatched. Germline lookup yields CDR1 SNHLY and CDR2 FYNNEI. There are 14 residues in the CDR3. The CDR3 DNA is TGTGCCAGCAGTAAGGGGGCGGAGGACTATGGCTACACCTTC. Its protein is CASSKGAEDYGYTF.

CDR3 residues: CASKGTGPSGWTKNIQYF. CDR3 bases: TGTGCCAGCAAAGGGACAGGCCCGTCGGGCTGGACCAAAAACATTCAGTACTTC. The chain joins TRBV3-1 (or the pseudogene TRBV3-2) to TRBJ2-4; TRBD1 aligns across 8 bases. This CDR3 is 18 amino acids long. Germline values: CDR1 LGHDT, CDR2 YNNKEL (reference sequence). Germline trimming cut 7 bases from V and 2 bases from J; bases unmatched to any gene: 16.

CDR3 sequence reads: CASSTTGDSNQPQHF. The DNA of the CDR3 is TGTGCCAGCAGTACAACAGGGGATAGCAATCAGCCCCAGCATTTT. V usage is TRBV6-2 or TRBV6-3 and J usage is TRBJ1-5; 7 positions match TRBD1. Germline assignment: CDR1 MNHEY and CDR2 SVGEGT. V lost 5 bases and J lost 0; bases outside the gene matches: 4. CDR3 length: 15 residues.

The chain is built from TRBV5-1 and TRBJ1-2; TRBD1 might be the D (5 bases). The germline CDR1 and CDR2 sequences are SGHRS and YFSETQ. This CDR3 comprises 12 residues. V lost 0 bases, J lost 6 bases, and 6 bases lay in between. DNA of the CDR3: TGCGCCAGCAGCTTGGGCAGGGATGGCTACACCTTC. Its protein product is CASSLGRDGYTF.

This clone was seen a handful of times. The CDR3 is CASSFDGTYEQYF. CDR3 in DNA: TGCGCCAGCAGTTTCGACGGGACCTACGAGCAGTACTTC. The J gene is TRBJ2-7, the V gene TRBV5-1; possible D gene TRBD2, 5 bases. CDR1 is SGHRS, CDR2 YFSETQ, per germline. The length of the CDR3 is 13 residues. Trimming took off 5 bases at V and 2 bases at J, with 11 bases between the two ends.

The chain links TRBV5-4 to TRBJ2-1, with D possibly being TRBD2 (5 bases). Between the trimmed V and J ends, which lost 4 bases and 0 bases, there was a span of 11 bases. The germline V gene has CDR1 SGHNT and CDR2 YYREEE (reference sequence). CDR3 length: 15 residues. CDR3 residues: CASSPDGNSYNEQFF. The CDR3 DNA follows: TGTGCCAGCAGCCCGGACGGGAACTCCTACAATGAGCAGTTCTTC.

This clone has only one observation. J is TRBJ1-5 and V is TRBV30; a weak D match, TRBD1 (5 bases). V was pared by 0 bases and J by 7 bases, with 13 bases between. This CDR3 is built from 14 residues. The germline CDR1 and CDR2 sequences are GTSNPN and SVGIG (reference sequence). The CDR3 nucleotides are TGTGCCTGGAGTGTGGGGGGGTTACAGCAGCCCCAGCATTTT. The encoded protein is CAWSVGGLQQPQHF.

The chain employs TRBV12-3 or TRBV12-4 and TRBJ2-1, with D possibly matching TRBD2 (5 bases). Between the trimmed V and J ends, which lost 7 bases and 8 bases, there was a span of 12 bases. The CDR3 is made up of 12 amino acids. This CDR3 reads CASNGLADEQFF. For the CDR3, the DNA is TGTGCCAGCAATGGACTCGCGGATGAGCAGTTCTTC.

The genes are TRBV10-1 and TRBJ2-5; no clear D. V lost 2 bases to trimming and J lost 5 bases, with 9 bases between them. The germline V gene has CDR1 WNHNN and CDR2 SYGVQD (reference sequence). CDR3 length: 13 amino acids. CDR3 in amino acids: CASSENGFETQYF. The CDR3 DNA reads TGCGCCAGCAGTGAGAACGGGTTTGAGACCCAGTACTTC.

This clone was observed once. The V call is TRBV6-2 or TRBV6-3, the J call TRBJ1-1, with a tentative D call TRBD1 (6 bases). The V gene lost 0 bases and the J gene lost 1 base, with 24 bases spanning the gap. Germline V CDR1 and CDR2: MNHEY, SVGEGT. The CDR3 runs 20 residues. The CDR3 loop reads CASSYSRLNRVMSPNTEAFF. CDR3 nucleotides: TGTGCCAGCAGTTACTCACGGTTGAACAGGGTAATGTCCCCGAACACTGAAGCTTTCTTT.